These T cell receptor beta chains were read from a single sample in a study of T-cell reconstitution after alpha-beta-depleted transplantation in children. One entry per CDR3 protein results from TCRdb running MiXCR on the PCR reads. The data show around 300,000 distinct CDR3 sequences, 10% seen once. The input for sequencing was PBMCs, taken before TCRalphabeta/CD19-depleted stem cell transplant. The receptors come from a boy under three years old with acute myeloid leukemia, due to receive a stem cell transplant. The CDR3 runs from the conserved cysteine through the conserved F or W. A D gene is named only where the DNA matches it firmly. Where a row states a size, it is once, few, many or the class of an expanded clone; other rows omit it.

CDR3nt,CDR3aa,v_gene,abundance,j_gene,d_gene
TGTGCCACCAGCAGAGAAAACATTCAGTACTTC,CATSRENIQYF,TRBV15,many,TRBJ2-4,.
TGTGCCAGCAGTGTACTAGCGGGAAGCACAGATACGCAGTATTTT,CASSVLAGSTDTQYF,TRBV28,.,TRBJ2-3,TRBD2
TGCAGCGTTCGGGGACAGGTACCACAGAATACGCAGTATTTT,CSVRGQVPQNTQYF,TRBV29-1,many,TRBJ2-3,TRBD1
TGTGCCAGCAGTTACGTGGGGGCCGACAATCAGCCCCAGCATTTT,CASSYVGADNQPQHF,TRBV6-5,many,TRBJ1-5,.
TGTGCCAGCAGTGTCACCGGGACTACCTCCGAGCAGTTCTTC,CASSVTGTTSEQFF,TRBV6-1,many,TRBJ2-1,TRBD2
TGCGCCAGCAGCCAAGATTGGGACAGTAGAGAGACCCAGTACTTC,CASSQDWDSRETQYF,TRBV4-3,many,TRBJ2-5,TRBD1
TGTGCCAGCTCACCACCTGGGAGGGCAGGGAGCAATCAGCCCCAGCATTTT,CASSPPGRAGSNQPQHF,TRBV18,many,TRBJ1-5,.
TGCGCCAGCAGCCCGTCGACAGGAATGGGGTCCTATAATTCACCCCTCCACTTT,CASSPSTGMGSYNSPLHF,TRBV5-1,.,TRBJ1-6,.
TGTGCCAGCAGTGAAGAGTGGGGTTATGAGCAGTTCTTC,CASSEEWGYEQFF,TRBV2,.,TRBJ2-1,.
TGTGCCAGCAGCTTAGTGGGGACACGTTCCTACGAGCAGTACTTC,CASSLVGTRSYEQYF,TRBV7-6,many,TRBJ2-7,.
TGTGCCAGCAGCTACCGAGCGGGAGCGGGGGATGAGCAGTTCTTC,CASSYRAGAGDEQFF,TRBV7-3,many,TRBJ2-1,TRBD2
TGTGCCAGCAGCTTAGCCCCAGCCACAGATACGCAGTATTTT,CASSLAPATDTQYF,TRBV7-2,many,TRBJ2-3,.